The 3 T cell receptor beta chains below all came from one sample that was sequenced in a study of tumor-infiltrating lymphocytes in primary liver carcinoma. Total RNA (around 500 ng) served as template for TCR beta cDNA synthesis primed by a constant-region primer. Three nested multiplex PCR rounds of slightly modified ARM-PCR generated TCR beta libraries. For roughly 10 cycles apiece, the opening two PCR rounds ran with TRBV1-TRBV30 forward primers and a C-beta reverse primer. TCRdb ran MiXCR on the multiplex PCR reads and lists one entry per CDR3 protein. Of fewer than 90,000 distinct CDR3 sequences in the sample, 60% to 75% were seen once. Both RNA and DNA were isolated together from about 20-30 mg of bulk tissue that had not been sorted. Source material: liver tumor tissue from sampling region 1. As to subset: tumor region T1, superior pole. These receptors originate from a man aged 35 to 55 with primary liver carcinoma and hepatitis B virus infection.

About this clonotype: The CDR3 does not close with the conserved phenylalanine or tryptophan, likely indicating a read error. J is TRBJ2-7 and V is TRBV5-5, with a weak D call TRBD2 (6 bases). The germline V gene has CDR1 SGHKS and CDR2 YYEKEE (reference sequence). This CDR3 spans 13 amino acids. CDR3 protein: CDSSFGSSYEQYI. CDR3 sequence (DNA): TGTGACAGCAGCTTCGGGAGTTCCTACGAGCAGTACATC.

This clonotype was counted many times. V and J are TRBV7-8 and TRBJ2-5; a weak D match, TRBD2 (5 bases). The CDR3 covers 15 residues. V was clipped by 1 base and J by 4 bases, with 13 bases between them. The germline gives CDR1 SGHVS, CDR2 FQNEAQ. The CDR3 nucleotides are TGTGCCAGCAGCTTAGTCTCCGGGGAAAGAGAGACCCAGTACTTC. Translation: CASSLVSGERETQYF.

This clonotype was recorded at least ten times. The V and J genes are TRBV4-1 and TRBJ1-6; tentatively, D is TRBD1 (5 bases). This CDR3 has 16 amino acids. The V gene's germline CDR1 is MGHRA and CDR2 YSYEKL. Trimming left V 4 bases short and J 6 bases short, with 16 bases between. CDR3 in amino acids: CASSPIGRDVNSPLHF. The CDR3 DNA reads TGCGCCAGCAGCCCTATAGGACGGGACGTTAATTCACCCCTCCACTTT.